This T cell receptor beta chain was identified during a study of cytotoxic CD8 clonotypes in ibrutinib-treated CLL. About the research overall: The response samples were taken once patients had been treated for a median of around 11 months, range 6 to 36. A mean of around 270,000 productive templates and tens of thousands of productive rearrangements was obtained per sample.

About this clone: Its antigen is undetermined.

With sequencing, the targeted depth ranged from 1 in 200,000 to 1 in 1 million T cells. Libraries were prepared by immunoSEQ multiplex PCR; TCRdb keeps only in-frame clonotypes and omits some of them. The sample has fewer than 400,000 clones, 67% seen once; the top ten hold just under 6.5%. Trimming took 3 bases from V and 3 from J, leaving 9 bases between them. The CDR3 runs to 13 residues. Germline V gene sequence: CDR1 SGHVS, CDR2 FNYEAQ. Whole-study findings and limits: In comparison with age-matched healthy donors, baseline clonality was higher and tracked circulating CD8+ T-cell counts.

This clonotype was obtained from a human donor with chronic lymphocytic leukemia. V usage is TRBV7-6 and J usage is TRBJ2-7; either TRBD1 or TRBD2 may supply D (6 bases each). The starting material was PBMCs, obtained after 36 months of ibrutinib treatment. This chain's CDR3 is CASSLGGHYEQYF. The CDR3 coding sequence is TGTGCCAGCAGCTTGGGGGGCCACTACGAGCAGTACTTC. The entire variable domain, with the rest obtained from reference TRBV7-6 and TRBJ2-7, is as follows: GAGVSQSPRYKVTKRGQDVALRCDPISGHVSLYWYRQALGQGPEFLTYFNYEAQQDKSGLPNDRFSAERPEGSISTLTIQRTEQRDSAMYRCASSLGGHYEQYFGPGTRLTVT.